One and the same sample provided the 13 T cell receptor beta chains below, sequenced in a study of cytomegalovirus exposure and HLA in healthy donors (dated by TCRdb to 2016 to 2017). Libraries were made using the immunoSEQ multiplex PCR assay. For the multiplex PCR, a mixture combining 60 forward primers for TCR Vbeta segments and 13 reverse primers for TCR Jbeta segments was used. In its TCRdb copy, this immuneACCESS table keeps in-frame sequences only and misses some clones. Where compared with another copy, unresolved V genes explain less than half of these, and the others have no known cause. Counted in this sample were some 140,000 clones; 75% to 80% of them appeared once. The top ten clones comprise 0.75% to 0.95% of the sample. Input material: PBMCs. The receptors were sampled from a woman aged 55-70 years in good health and CMV-seronegative.

The chain couples TRBV30 to TRBJ1-2; D gene unclear. CDR1 is GTSNPN, CDR2 SVGIG, per germline (reference sequence). Trimming left V 0 bases short and J 3 bases short, with 2 bases between. CDR3 size: 11 residues. The CDR3 here is CAWSVYYGYTF. The CDR3 DNA sequence: TGTGCCTGGAGTGTCTACTATGGCTACACCTTC.

The CDR3 region has the DNA TGTGCCAGCAGTGTCGGGAACAGGGTAACATCACCCCTCCACTTT. As protein: CASSVGNRVTSPLHF. The V call is TRBV6-1, the J call TRBJ1-6; D may be TRBD1 (6 bases). Germline CDR1 reads MNHNS; CDR2 reads SASEGT. Trimming took 4 bases from V and 10 from J, leaving 17 bases between them. The CDR3 length is 15 residues.

This rearrangement joins TRBV7-9 to TRBJ2-7, with D possibly matching TRBD1 (6 bases). V was clipped by 5 bases and J by 4 bases, with 12 bases between them. The CDR3 consists of 13 residues. Per the germline V gene, CDR1 is SEHNR and CDR2 is FQNEAQ (reference sequence). The CDR3 loop reads CASSPQGKYEQYF. Written as DNA, the CDR3 is TGTGCCAGCAGCCCGCAGGGGAAGTACGAGCAGTACTTC.

The gene calls are TRBV21-1 and TRBJ2-2; the table's D call of TRBD1 was not tested on the DNA. TRBV21-1 has pseudogene status. The CDR3 extends over 17 amino acids. The CDR3 region is CASSSGQGRWNTGELFF. As DNA, the CDR3 is TGTGCCAGCAGCTCCGGACAGGGGCGGTGGAACACCGGGGAGCTGTTTTTT.

This rearrangement joins TRBV2 to TRBJ1-1; D is uncertain. The CDR3 extends over 13 amino acids. The V end was cut by 4 bases, the J end by 6 bases, with 12 bases between. Per the germline V gene, CDR1 is SNHLY and CDR2 is FYNNEI. Here the CDR3 DNA reads TGTGCCAGCAGTGTAGCGACATCATCTGAAGCTTTCTTT. This translates into CASSVATSSEAFF.

This clone was detected only once. The rearrangement links TRBV5-4 to TRBJ2-6; D is ambiguous. CDR3 length equals 15 residues. Germline V gene data show CDR1 as SGHNT and CDR2 as YYREEE (reference sequence). Trimming cost V 0 bases and J 0 bases, with 4 bases left between them. CDR3 coding DNA: TGTGCCAGCAGCTTGGTTCGCTCTGGGGCCAACGTCCTGACTTTC. The encoded protein is CASSLVRSGANVLTF.

The chain employs TRBV6-5 and TRBJ2-1; D may be TRBD2 (6 bases). Germline V gene data show CDR1 as MNHEY and CDR2 as SVGAGI. The CDR3 has 15 amino acids. Trimming took off 2 bases at V and 6 bases at J, with 14 bases between the two ends. The CDR3 region has the DNA TGTGCCAGCAGTTACATGGTAGCGGCAGGCAATGAGCAGTTCTTC. This translates into CASSYMVAAGNEQFF.

The chain joins TRBV18 to TRBJ1-6; 10 bases align to TRBD1. Germline CDR1 and CDR2: KGHSH and LQKENI. V gave up 2 bases and J gave up 7 bases; unmatched junction bases: 2. The CDR3 has 15 residues. The CDR3 region has the DNA TGTGCCAGCTCACCAATGGGACAGGGGAATTCACCCCTCCACTTT. Amino acids: CASSPMGQGNSPLHF. Complete variable domain (other parts from reference TRBV18 and TRBJ1-6): NAGVMQNPRHLVRRRGQEARLRCSPMKGHSHVYWYRQLPEEGLKFMVYLQKENIIDESGMPKERFSAEFPKEGPSILRIQQVVRGDSAAYFCASSPMGQGNSPLHFGNGTRLTVT.

The DNA for the CDR3 is TGCAGCGTTGCTCCCCAGGGGGCCCGCTACGAGCAGTACTTC. Amino acid sequence: CSVAPQGARYEQYF. This chain joins TRBV29-1 and TRBJ2-7; 8 bases match TRBD1. Germline lookup yields CDR1 SQVTM and CDR2 ANQGSEA. V lost 4 bases and J lost 3; bases outside the gene matches: 8. The CDR3 length is 14 residues.

V is TRBV6-1 and J is TRBJ1-5; perhaps TRBD1 as D (6 bases). Germline-derived CDR1 and CDR2 are MNHNS and SASEGT. This CDR3 is built from 13 residues. The V end lost 5 bases, the J end lost 7 bases, and 12 bases lay between the germline ends. CDR3 DNA: TGTGCCAGCAGTTTACAGGGAACGCAGCCCCAGCATTTT. Protein: CASSLQGTQPQHF.

This clone was seen once. V gene TRBV27 combines with J gene TRBJ1-3; no definite D call. The CDR3 totals 14 residues. With 3 bases removed from V and 0 bases from J, the gap between germline ends came to 6 bases. Germline CDR1 is MNHEY and CDR2 is SMNVEV (reference sequence). The CDR3 loop is CASSLESSGNTIYF. DNA of the CDR3: TGTGCCAGCAGTTTGGAGAGCTCTGGAAACACCATATATTTT.

This clone showed up just a few times. V and J are TRBV5-6 and TRBJ1-2; D is unresolved. Germline loops: CDR1 SGHDT, CDR2 YYEEEE. V gave up 1 base and J gave up 0 bases, with 13 bases separating them. The CDR3 covers 16 residues. CDR3 sequence reads: CASSLPGIGSNYGYTF. CDR3 DNA: TGTGCCAGCAGCTTGCCGGGAATCGGATCTAACTATGGCTACACCTTC.

The chain recombines TRBV2 with TRBJ2-2; 9 nucleotides match TRBD2. CDR1 is SNHLY, CDR2 FYNNEI, per germline. V dropped 8 bases and J dropped 4; count of bases not matched to a gene: 8. The CDR3 has 15 residues. The CDR3 nucleotides are TGTGCCAGCGTCCGGCGGGGGGGCAGCACCGGGGAGCTGTTTTTT. Protein: CASVRRGGSTGELFF.